These T cell receptor beta chains were read from a single sample in a study of CD8 T cells in Susac syndrome. TCRdb re-called the immunoSEQ multiplex PCR reads with MiXCR, one entry per CDR3 protein. The data contain around 280,000 distinct CDR3 sequences, roughly 84% of them seen just once; the ten biggest clones take up around 0.12%. Input material: CD8+ T cells from PBMCs. Every receptor here comes from a human donor with multiple sclerosis. Both conserved end residues are part of each CDR3. Each record gives: D gene, J gene, clone size, V gene, CDR3 protein, CDR3 DNA. The D gene is left open where the match is weak. A clone size is listed for some rows: how often the clone was seen (once, few, many), or a class if it is expanded.

TRBD2 TRBJ2-7 NA TRBV7-9 CASSLVGTSGSYEQYF TGTGCCAGCAGCTTAGTGGGGACTAGCGGTTCCTACGAGCAGTACTTC
NA TRBJ2-3 NA TRBV4-2 CASSQRQAAGPDTQYF TGTGCCAGCAGCCAAAGACAGGCCGCGGGACCAGATACGCAGTATTTT
TRBD1 TRBJ1-1 NA TRBV2 CASSVTQGQGRGTEAFF TGTGCCAGCAGTGTAACCCAAGGACAGGGGAGGGGGACTGAAGCTTTCTTT
TRBD2 TRBJ2-1 NA TRBV20-1 CSARASTSGTYNEQFF TGCAGTGCTAGAGCTTCGACTAGCGGGACCTACAATGAGCAGTTCTTC
TRBD2 TRBJ2-3 NA TRBV9 CASSVAVSGRLSTDTQYF TGTGCCAGCAGCGTAGCCGTTAGCGGGAGGCTCAGCACAGATACGCAGTATTTT
TRBD1 TRBJ2-7 once TRBV19 CASSTLPGQGADEQYF TGTGCCAGTAGTACCCTTCCGGGACAGGGGGCAGACGAGCAGTACTTC
NA TRBJ2-6 NA TRBV6-1 CASINRAGANVLTF TGTGCCAGCATTAACAGGGCTGGGGCCAACGTCCTGACTTTC
NA TRBJ2-1 NA TRBV6-5 CASSYSPDEQFF TGTGCCAGCAGTTACAGTCCGGATGAGCAGTTCTTC
NA TRBJ2-3 once TRBV9 CASSVRTASTDTQYF TGTGCCAGCAGCGTGCGGACGGCTAGCACAGATACGCAGTATTTT
NA TRBJ2-5 NA TRBV9 CASSLRPGGRGRETQYF TGTGCCAGCAGCCTACGACCTGGGGGGCGGGGACGAGAGACCCAGTACTTC
TRBD1 TRBJ2-7 NA TRBV19 CASSIDRTGGLSYEQYF TGTGCCAGTAGTATAGATCGGACAGGGGGCTTGTCCTACGAGCAGTACTTC
NA TRBJ1-5 NA TRBV4-1 CASSQEVVSNQPQHF TGCGCCAGCAGCCAAGAGGTTGTGAGTAATCAGCCCCAGCATTTT